The T cell receptor (beta chain) described here comes from a study of T and B cells in COVID-19 patients (dated by TCRdb to 2018 to 2021). About the investigation overall: Using TRB and IGH repertoire sequencing of peripheral blood, the study characterized adaptive immunity in COVID-19 patients who had active infection or had recovered. A recovered cohort comprised about 18 patients contributing 20 samples, mostly after mild to moderate COVID-19 managed as outpatients. Of the 20 to 25 patients in the active-infection cohort, about 17 had comorbidities associated with unfavorable COVID-19 outcome. In the active-infection cohort, about 65% of the roughly 20 patients were critically ill and required mechanical ventilation or ECMO. An age-matched reference group of 30 to 40 healthy donors negative for COVID-19 antibodies served as the comparison for repertoire analyses. A couple of patients were in both the active and recovered cohorts because samples existed from active disease and from after recovery. Up to about 10 follow-up blood samples were collected per patient, with some samples spanning different disease stages in the same individual. Median age was about 34 years in the recovered cohort versus roughly 67 years in the active-infection cohort. Over 8 million TCR sequences were analysed in a TCR and BCR sequence repository that covered over 30 patients and about 65 time points. The study at large found these results: A total of 2,331 exclusive TCR clusters, including approximately 30 low-pGen clusters, were found in the recovered cohort. Strongly skewed TRBV/TRBJ gene usage was reported in patients with COVID-19. Specific T cell subsets (CD4+/Treg/CD8+) and sorted SARS-CoV-2-responsive or tetramer+ T cells had not yet been sequenced, and these experiments were ongoing. Few blood samples were available from mildly ill patients while symptoms were present or from severe cases at early time points. The reported TCR clusters were said to need prospective validation before any clinical use. The cohort was considered too small for HLA contributions to COVID-19 susceptibility or severity to be assessed. During active COVID-19 the TRB repertoires were highly clonal, but at recovery diversity and richness rose above the levels seen in healthy donors.

Concerning this clonotype itself: Its target antigen remains unknown. Per-base quality was not reported, and no clone a single base away is much larger than it.

Genomic DNA extracted from blood, in amounts of roughly 220-550 ng, served as the starting material for amplifying TRB repertoires. For sequencing, an Illumina MiSeq was employed. Multiplex PCR with BIOMED2 TRB-A/B primer pools was used to amplify the TRB rearrangements. Illumina-compatible adapters and 7-nucleotide sample barcodes were added to the amplicons in two consecutive PCRs. Phusion HS II polymerase was used for all library PCRs. The amplicons were purified from gel with the NucleoSpin Gel and PCR Clean-up kit, measured on Qubit, and then pooled at 3.5 to 4 nM. Amplicon pool quality was checked on an Agilent 2100 Bioanalyzer before Illumina next-generation sequencing. On the authors' methods: MiXCR 3.0.8 with the default MiXCR reference library was used to annotate TRB rearrangements. Non-productive reads and sequences with fewer than 2 reads were removed, and every unique CDR3 nucleotide sequence was treated as one clone. Clonality, diversity, richness and V-J gene usage were computed in R 3.5.1. TCR clustering by CDR3 similarity used GLIPH2, with generation probabilities calculated by OLGA. Only GLIPH2 clusters containing at least four unique TCR clonotypes present in at least three individuals were kept. TCRdb reprocessed the public reads (quality trimming at Q25 with fastp, clone calling with MiXCR) and kept in-frame beta chains. Rows with one shared CDR3 protein collapse into an entry with the most common genes and DNA. The V and J calls come from TCRdb's annotation, not from the publication. The sample includes roughly 8,400 distinct CDR3 sequences, with about a quarter observed a single time. Of the sample, about 6.5% is held by the ten largest clones.

This TCR derives from a human donor who had recovered from COVID-19. Sequenced: blood.

The DNA reads TGTGCCAGTCGAAGAGGGGGGAGAACAAGCACAGATACGCAGTATTTT. It translates as CASRRGGRTSTDTQYF. The sequence joins TRBV19 to TRBJ2-3; the D gene could be either TRBD1 or TRBD2, each agreeing at 6 bases. The CDR3 runs 16 residues from the cysteine to the phenylalanine. Of the read, only the CDR3 DNA is kept; its 48 bases are in frame from base 1. Based on the germline V gene (reference sequence), the CDR1 and CDR2 sequences are LNHDA and SQIVND. The junction carries 18 bases between V and J, which are trimmed by 8 bases and 0 bases respectively.